This passage covers 12 T cell receptor beta chains from one sample sequenced in a study of cytomegalovirus exposure and HLA in healthy donors. PCR was performed using 60 Vbeta and 13 Jbeta primers. TCRdb keeps only in-frame clones here, not all; method: immunoSEQ multiplex PCR. The repertoire has roughly 95,000 clones, approximately 80% of them found once; the top ten carry less than 6%. Sequences were obtained from PBMCs. Receptors originate from a man aged 30 to 39 in good health and CMV-seropositive.

The J gene is TRBJ1-2, the V gene TRBV18; D remains ambiguous. The CDR3 has 14 residues. The V end was cut by 3 bases, the J end by 0 bases, with 8 bases between. Germline CDR1 reads KGHSH; CDR2 reads LQKENI. The CDR3 sequence is CASSPADTNYGYTF. CDR3 bases: TGTGCCAGCTCACCGGCAGATACTAACTATGGCTACACCTTC. Drawing the rest from reference TRBV18 and TRBJ1-2, the complete variable domain is NAGVMQNPRHLVRRRGQEARLRCSPMKGHSHVYWYRQLPEEGLKFMVYLQKENIIDESGMPKERFSAEFPKEGPSILRIQQVVRGDSAAYFCASSPADTNYGYTFGSGTRLTVV.

This sequence joins TRBV7-2 and TRBJ2-3; a possible D gene is TRBD2 (5 bases). This CDR3 is built from 15 residues. V lost 0 bases and J lost 6, with 13 bases in between. CDR1 is SGHTA and CDR2 is FQGNSA in the germline V gene. The CDR3 loop reads CASSLAGSKFDTQYF. The DNA of the CDR3 is TGTGCCAGCAGCTTAGCGGGGAGCAAGTTTGATACGCAGTATTTT. The whole variable domain, filled in from reference TRBV7-2 and TRBJ2-3, reads GAGVSQSPSNKVTEKGKDVELRCDPISGHTALYWYRQSLGQGLEFLIYFQGNSAPDKSGLPSDRFSAERTGGSVSTLTIQRTQQEDSAVYLCASSLAGSKFDTQYFGPGTRLTVL.

In this sample, this clone turned up a few times. J is TRBJ1-4 and V is TRBV14; 8 positions match TRBD1. Germline-derived CDR1 and CDR2 are SGHDN and FVKESK. The ends lost 0 bases at V and 7 bases at J; junction bases unmatched: 7. CDR3 length: 16 residues. The CDR3 region has the DNA TGTGCCAGCAGCCAAGACCCCGGGACAGGAGGTGAAAAACTGTTTTTT. Its protein product is CASSQDPGTGGEKLFF.

The chain carries TRBV28 and TRBJ2-3, with 7 bases aligning to TRBD1. Germline V gene data show CDR1 as MDHEN and CDR2 as SYDVKM. The junction had 7 bases not matched to a gene; V was cut back by 6 bases and J by 1 base. The CDR3 contains 15 residues. The CDR3 loop is CASSQRQGGTDTQYF. The CDR3 DNA reads as TGTGCCAGCAGCCAAAGACAGGGAGGCACAGATACGCAGTATTTT.

This clone was observed a few times. The V call is TRBV5-1, the J call TRBJ2-3; TRBD2 matches at 9 bases. V shed 5 bases, J shed 4 bases, and the junction held 5 bases outside the gene matches. This CDR3 spans 14 amino acids. Looked up from germline, CDR1 is SGHRS and CDR2 is YFSETQ. CDR3 residues: CASSSGTSPDTQYF. In DNA form, the CDR3 reads TGCGCCAGCAGTTCCGGGACTAGCCCAGATACGCAGTATTTT.

The chain is built from TRBV6-6 and TRBJ1-5; tentative D call: TRBD1 (5 bases). The CDR3 runs to 14 residues. Germline V gene sequence: CDR1 MNHNY, CDR2 SVGAGI (reference sequence). The V end was cut by 3 bases, the J end by 6 bases, with 12 bases between. The CDR3 sequence is CASSYIREAQPQHF. DNA of the CDR3: TGTGCCAGCAGTTATATCAGGGAGGCTCAGCCCCAGCATTTT.

The chain links TRBV7-6 to TRBJ1-5; the D gene is possibly TRBD1 (5 bases). Germline V gene lookup returns CDR1 SGHVS and CDR2 FNYEAQ. CDR3 size: 13 residues. The V gene lost 1 base and the J gene lost 6 bases, with 7 bases spanning the gap. This chain's CDR3 is CASSLGGGQPQHF. CDR3 in DNA: TGTGCCAGCAGCTTAGGGGGCGGTCAGCCCCAGCATTTT.

This clone was counted only a few times. The CDR3: CAWSVPLVGEQYF. As DNA, the CDR3 is TGTGCCTGGAGTGTACCGCTAGTGGGCGAGCAGTACTTC. This chain joins TRBV30 and TRBJ2-7; D uncertain. Trimming took 0 bases from V and 6 from J, leaving 12 bases between them. This CDR3 spans 13 amino acids. The germline V gene encodes CDR1 GTSNPN and CDR2 SVGIG (reference sequence).

V is TRBV27 and J is TRBJ2-7; possible D gene TRBD1, 5 bases. CDR1 and CDR2 (germline): MNHEY, SMNVEV (reference sequence). The V end lost 2 bases, the J end lost 5 bases, and 13 bases lay between the germline ends. This CDR3 is 14 amino acids long. CDR3 in DNA: TGTGCCAGCAGTTTAGGGGCAGGGTGGAACGAGCAGTACTTC. Amino acid sequence: CASSLGAGWNEQYF.

The V and J genes are TRBV30 and TRBJ2-3; 10 bases agree with TRBD1. Per the germline V gene, CDR1 is GTSNPN and CDR2 is SVGIG (reference sequence). This CDR3 contains 15 residues. After removal of 2 bases from V and 2 bases from J, the junction contained 4 bases not matched to a gene. CDR3: CAWSRGTGDTDTQYF. The CDR3 region has the DNA TGTGCCTGGAGTCGCGGGACAGGGGACACAGATACGCAGTATTTT.

This chain links TRBV11-2 with TRBJ2-7; 9 nucleotides match TRBD2. Germline CDR1 and CDR2: SGHAT and FQNNGV. The CDR3 is 14 residues long. V shed 5 bases, J shed 0 bases, and the junction held 2 bases outside the gene matches. The CDR3 loop reads CASSISGSSYEQYF. The CDR3, as DNA: TGTGCCAGCAGCATTAGCGGGAGCTCCTACGAGCAGTACTTC.

The CDR3 nucleotides are TGCGCCAGCAGCCAAGCTCAGGCAGCCTACGAGCAGTACTTC. Translating it yields CASSQAQAAYEQYF. The chain couples TRBV4-1 to TRBJ2-7; D remains ambiguous. Germline loops: CDR1 MGHRA, CDR2 YSYEKL. This CDR3 region has 14 residues. V lost 1 base, J lost 2 bases, and 9 bases lay in between.